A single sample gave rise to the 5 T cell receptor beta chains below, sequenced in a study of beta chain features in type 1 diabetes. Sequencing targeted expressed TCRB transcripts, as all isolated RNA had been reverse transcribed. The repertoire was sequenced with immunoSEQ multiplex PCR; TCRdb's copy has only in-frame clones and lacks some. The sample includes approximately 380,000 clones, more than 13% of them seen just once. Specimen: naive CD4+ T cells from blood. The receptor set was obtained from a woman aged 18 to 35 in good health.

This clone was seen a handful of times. The CDR3 protein is CAWGDFGLTEAFF. In nucleotides, the CDR3 is TGTGCCTGGGGGGACTTTGGCTTGACTGAAGCTTTCTTT. The V gene is TRBV30, the J gene TRBJ1-1, with D perhaps TRBD1 (5 bases). V lost 5 bases, J lost 5 bases, and 15 bases lay in between. The CDR3 spans 13 residues. In germline, CDR1 is GTSNPN, CDR2 SVGIG (reference sequence).

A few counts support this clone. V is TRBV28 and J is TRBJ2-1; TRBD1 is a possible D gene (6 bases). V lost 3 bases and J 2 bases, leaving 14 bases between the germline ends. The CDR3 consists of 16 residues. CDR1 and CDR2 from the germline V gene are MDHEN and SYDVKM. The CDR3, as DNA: TGTGCCAGCAGTTTCTCAGGGGCTCCCGCCTACAATGAGCAGTTCTTC. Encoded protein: CASSFSGAPAYNEQFF.

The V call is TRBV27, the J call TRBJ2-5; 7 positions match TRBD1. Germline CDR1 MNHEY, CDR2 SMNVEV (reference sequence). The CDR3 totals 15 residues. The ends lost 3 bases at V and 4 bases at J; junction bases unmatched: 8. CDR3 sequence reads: CASSFGQANTETQYF. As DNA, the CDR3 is TGTGCCAGCAGTTTTGGACAGGCGAATACAGAGACCCAGTACTTC.

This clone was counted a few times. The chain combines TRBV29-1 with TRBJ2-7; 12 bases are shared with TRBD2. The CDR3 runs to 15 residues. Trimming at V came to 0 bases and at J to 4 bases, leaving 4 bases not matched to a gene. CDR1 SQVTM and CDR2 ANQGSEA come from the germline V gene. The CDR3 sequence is CSVEDPTSGRYEQYF. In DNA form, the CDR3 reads TGCAGCGTTGAAGACCCGACTAGCGGGAGATACGAGCAGTACTTC.

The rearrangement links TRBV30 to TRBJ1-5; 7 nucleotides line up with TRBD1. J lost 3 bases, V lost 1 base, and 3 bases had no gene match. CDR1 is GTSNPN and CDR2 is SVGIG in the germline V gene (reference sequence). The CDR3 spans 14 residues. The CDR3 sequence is CAWSAGQHNQPQHF. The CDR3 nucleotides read TGTGCCTGGAGTGCGGGACAGCACAATCAGCCCCAGCATTTT. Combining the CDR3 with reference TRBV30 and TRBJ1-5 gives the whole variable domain SQTIHQWPATLVQPVGSPLSLECTVEGTSNPNLYWYRQAAGRGLQLLFYSVGIGQISSEVPQNLSASRPQDRQFILSSKKLLLSDSGFYLCAWSAGQHNQPQHFGDGTRLSIL.